This entry lists 28 T cell receptor beta chains sequenced from one sample in a study of T-cell memory formation after mild COVID-19. TCRdb itself ran the 5' RACE reads through MiXCR, one entry per CDR3 protein. The top ten clones hold approximately 3% of a sample with approximately 210,000 distinct CDR3 sequences, about 10% of them seen once. Sequencing used PBMCs or a T cell subset sorted from them (not recorded which). These receptors were obtained from a man between 18 and 35 years old who had mild COVID-19 (a few samples of this study predate the infection). Cell type and time point are not known.

The sample holds a few counts of this clonotype. The V gene is TRBV18, the J gene TRBJ2-7; 9 nucleotides line up with TRBD1. Trimming cost V 0 bases and J 6 bases; bases outside gene matches: 6. This CDR3 contains 15 residues. CDR1 KGHSH and CDR2 LQKENI come from the germline V gene. The CDR3 region has the DNA TGTGCCAGCTCACCACCTTGGGACAGGGCCAGCGAGCAGTACTTC. Amino acids: CASSPPWDRASEQYF.

This clonotype appeared a few times. The CDR3 sequence: CASSAGQATDTQYF. The DNA for the CDR3 is TGCGCCAGCAGCGCGGGACAGGCAACAGATACGCAGTATTTT. The V call is TRBV5-1, the J call TRBJ2-3; 8 positions agree with TRBD1. The CDR3 loop spans 14 amino acids. After removal of 4 bases from V and 3 bases from J, the junction contained 4 bases not matched to a gene. Germline values: CDR1 SGHRS, CDR2 YFSETQ.

The chain joins TRBV10-2 to TRBJ1-2, with 8 bases lining up with TRBD1. This CDR3 is built from 14 residues. Germline values: CDR1 WSHSY, CDR2 SAAADI. With V trimmed by 4 bases and J by 2 bases, 3 bases remained unmatched. CDR3 bases: TGCGCCAGCAGTGGTGGACAGGGAAACTATGGCTACACCTTC. Translated, it gives CASSGGQGNYGYTF.

A few counts support this clonotype. V gene TRBV7-2 combines with J gene TRBJ1-3, with D unclear. Germline V gives CDR1 SGHTA, CDR2 FQGNSA. This CDR3 has 16 amino acids. Deletions cut 3 bases from V and 1 base from J, with 13 bases between. CDR3 DNA sequence: TGTGCCAGCAGCTTCAGACTTCGGGAATCTGGAAACACCATATATTTT. Translation: CASSFRLRESGNTIYF.

The chain carries TRBV28 and TRBJ1-4; D gene ambiguous. This CDR3 comprises 11 residues. V was pared by 8 bases and J by 8 bases, with 9 bases between. CDR1 is MDHEN, CDR2 SYDVKM, per germline. Here the CDR3 DNA reads TGTGCCAGCGGAGGTAGGGAAAAACTGTTTTTT. This gives the protein CASGGREKLFF.

The chain couples TRBV4-2 to TRBJ1-4; D possibly corresponds to TRBD1 (5 bases). This CDR3 contains 12 residues. Germline V gives CDR1 LGHNA, CDR2 YNFKEQ. Trimming stripped 1 base from V and 10 bases from J, with 7 bases between. The CDR3, as DNA: TGTGCCAGCAGCCAAGGGGGGGGAAAACTGTTTTTT. Amino acids: CASSQGGGKLFF.

This clonotype was seen a few times. The rearrangement links TRBV6-5 to TRBJ2-1, with D maybe TRBD1 (6 bases). The germline CDR1 and CDR2 sequences are MNHEY and SVGAGI. Trimming shortened V by 0 bases and J by 10 bases, and 16 bases separated the two germline ends. The CDR3 is 15 amino acids. The CDR3 here is CASSYSSGAPREQFF. In DNA form, the CDR3 reads TGTGCCAGCAGTTACTCGTCAGGGGCCCCGAGAGAGCAGTTCTTC.

The sample holds a few counts of this clonotype. The chain carries TRBV4-3 and TRBJ2-2; D is undetermined. Germline CDR1 and CDR2: LGHNA and YSLEER. The CDR3 runs to 17 residues. V was cut by 0 bases and J by 4 bases, with 15 bases left in between. CDR3 protein: CASSQDLVASGTGELFF. The CDR3 DNA reads as TGCGCCAGCAGCCAAGATCTTGTGGCATCGGGCACCGGGGAGCTGTTTTTT.

The rearrangement uses TRBV24-1 and TRBJ2-1, with D perhaps matching TRBD2 (5 bases). V dropped 4 bases and J dropped 0 bases, with 6 bases sitting between them. CDR1 KGHDR and CDR2 SFDVKD come from the germline V gene. CDR3 size: 14 residues. CDR3 region: CATSESGSYNEQFF. The CDR3 DNA reads as TGTGCCACCAGTGAGAGCGGCTCCTACAATGAGCAGTTCTTC.

The V and J genes are TRBV12-3 or TRBV12-4 and TRBJ1-1; D remains unclear. V was pared by 0 bases and J by 6 bases, with 8 bases between. The CDR3 has 13 residues. For the CDR3, the DNA is TGTGCCAGCAGTTTAGCCGAGGGCGCTGAAGCTTTCTTT. Residues: CASSLAEGAEAFF.

The chain employs TRBV25-1 and TRBJ1-4; 10 positions match TRBD1. Germline V gene lookup returns CDR1 MGHDK and CDR2 SYGVNS. This CDR3 spans 16 amino acids. The V gene end was trimmed by 8 bases and the J gene end by 7 bases; junction bases not matched to a gene: 13. This chain's CDR3 is CASSSRDRGGIEKLFF. The CDR3 bases are TGTGCCAGCTCGTCCCGGGACAGGGGAGGTATTGAAAAACTGTTTTTT.

A few counts support this clonotype. CDR3 DNA: TGTGCCAGCAGCTTGGGACTAGCGGGGGGTCTACAAGAGACCCAGTACTTC. Its protein is CASSLGLAGGLQETQYF. J is TRBJ2-5 and V is TRBV7-3, with 15 bases aligning to TRBD2. This CDR3 has 17 amino acids. Germline-derived CDR1 and CDR2 are SGHTA and FQGTGA. V gave up 3 bases and J gave up 2 bases; unmatched junction bases: 4. Complete variable domain (other parts from reference TRBV7-3 and TRBJ2-5): GAGVSQTPSNKVTEKGKYVELRCDPISGHTALYWYRQSLGQGPEFLIYFQGTGAADDSGLPNDRFFAVRPEGSVSTLKIQRTERGDSAVYLCASSLGLAGGLQETQYFGPGTRLLVL.

This clonotype was counted a few times. The J gene is TRBJ2-3, the V gene TRBV3-1; 9 bases are shared with TRBD1. V shed 7 bases and J 4 bases; nucleotides not matched to a gene: 6. Germline V gene lookup returns CDR1 LGHDT and CDR2 YNNKEL (reference sequence). The CDR3 loop spans 14 amino acids. The CDR3 DNA reads TGTGCCAGCACCTTACAGGGGGCCGCAGATACGCAGTATTTT. Its translation is CASTLQGAADTQYF.

This clonotype was seen a few times. The DNA for the CDR3 is TGTGCCACCAGGGGCCCAACTCCTCAGCCCCAGCATTTT. It yields the protein CATRGPTPQPQHF. The chain is built from TRBV24-1 and TRBJ1-5; no definite D call. The CDR3 extends over 13 amino acids. Germline values: CDR1 KGHDR, CDR2 SFDVKD. The V end was cut by 7 bases, the J end by 6 bases, with 12 bases between.

The chain uses TRBV18 and TRBJ2-5; D is undetermined. Germline V gene sequence: CDR1 KGHSH, CDR2 LQKENI. The CDR3 is 16 amino acids. V was shortened by 3 bases and J by 7 bases, with 21 bases between the two germline ends. The CDR3 loop is CASSPTAGRIGVTQYF. The DNA for the CDR3 is TGTGCCAGCTCACCCACGGCCGGTCGGATTGGTGTGACCCAGTACTTC.

In this sample, this clonotype turned up a few times. The chain recombines TRBV7-2 with TRBJ2-7; TRBD2 aligns across 13 bases. Germline CDR1 and CDR2: SGHTA and FQGNSA. CDR3 size: 15 residues. V trimming: 5 bases; J trimming: 7 bases; junction bases outside the gene matches: 8. CDR3 loop: CASSEGTSGMGEQYF. CDR3 coding DNA: TGTGCCAGCAGCGAGGGGACTAGCGGGATGGGGGAGCAGTACTTC. Complete variable domain (other parts from reference TRBV7-2 and TRBJ2-7): GAGVSQSPSNKVTEKGKDVELRCDPISGHTALYWYRQSLGQGLEFLIYFQGNSAPDKSGLPSDRFSAERTGGSVSTLTIQRTQQEDSAVYLCASSEGTSGMGEQYFGPGTRLTVT.

A few counts support this clonotype. The chain has TRBV5-1 and TRBJ1-1; 8 nucleotides match TRBD1. Germline CDR1 SGHRS, CDR2 YFSETQ. The junction had 7 bases not matched to a gene; V was cut back by 1 base and J by 5 bases. The CDR3 contains 15 residues. CDR3 nucleotide sequence: TGCGCCAGCAGCTTGAACGACAGGGGTGGAACTGAAGCTTTCTTT. It is translated as CASSLNDRGGTEAFF.

The chain employs TRBV7-9 and TRBJ2-2; no clear D. Trimming pared 7 bases from V and 5 bases from J, leaving 8 bases between. Germline CDR1 SEHNR, CDR2 FQNEAQ (reference sequence). The CDR3 runs 12 residues. The CDR3 DNA reads TGTGCCAGCACAGTTTATACCGGGGAGCTGTTTTTT. Encoded protein: CASTVYTGELFF.

This chain connects TRBV5-1 to TRBJ2-2; D remains ambiguous. Trimming took off 5 bases at V and 5 bases at J, with 10 bases between the two ends. Germline values: CDR1 SGHRS, CDR2 YFSETQ. The CDR3 covers 13 residues. The CDR3 nucleotides read TGCGCCAGCAGGCCGGAGATAACCGGGGAGCTGTTTTTT. Amino acids: CASRPEITGELFF.

This clonotype has just a few counts. The V call is TRBV20-1, the J call TRBJ2-7; 10 bases match TRBD1. Germline CDR1 reads DFQATT; CDR2 reads SNEGSKA (reference sequence). Unmatched junction bases numbered 6, after V lost 1 base and J lost 0 bases. This CDR3 has 16 residues. CDR3 sequence reads: CSARAGGTGVSYEQYV. CDR3 DNA sequence: TGCAGTGCTAGAGCCGGAGGGACAGGGGTCTCCTACGAGCAGTACGTC.

The table lists this clonotype with many counts. The rearrangement uses TRBV5-4 and TRBJ2-5; the D gene is possibly TRBD1 (6 bases). Trimming took 0 bases from V and 5 from J, leaving 11 bases between them. From germline, CDR1 is SGHNT and CDR2 YYREEE (reference sequence). The CDR3 is 14 amino acids. In DNA form, the CDR3 reads TGTGCCAGCAGCTTGGACAGGGCGAGCGAGACCCAGTACTTC. Protein product: CASSLDRASETQYF.

This clonotype was detected only a few times. The chain uses TRBV19 and TRBJ2-3, with D unresolved. The CDR3 extends over 14 amino acids. Trimming stripped 6 bases from V and 6 bases from J, with 16 bases between. Germline lookup yields CDR1 LNHDA and CDR2 SQIVND (reference sequence). The CDR3 reads CASSFLKPVDTQYF. The CDR3 DNA is TGTGCCAGTAGCTTTCTGAAACCGGTCGATACGCAGTATTTT.

This sequence joins TRBV9 and TRBJ2-1, with TRBD2 matching 10 bases. The CDR3 contains 15 residues. The J segment lost 8 bases and the V segment lost 0 bases, leaving 5 bases of the junction unmatched. From germline, CDR1 is SGDLS and CDR2 YYNGEE. This CDR3 is CASSVEAGGRDEQFF. CDR3 in DNA: TGTGCCAGCAGCGTAGAAGCGGGGGGGCGGGATGAGCAGTTCTTC.

The CDR3 DNA reads as TGTGCCAGCAGCTTGCCAACTAGCGGGTCGACTGAGCAGTTCTTC. This translates into CASSLPTSGSTEQFF. The chain joins TRBV5-4 to TRBJ2-1, with 9 nucleotides matching TRBD2. The CDR3 is 15 residues long. CDR1 and CDR2 (germline): SGHNT, YYREEE (reference sequence). The ends lost 1 base at V and 9 bases at J; junction bases unmatched: 8. Together with reference TRBV5-4 and TRBJ2-1, the CDR3 gives the full variable domain: ETGVTQSPTHLIKTRGQQVTLRCSSQSGHNTVSWYQQALGQGPQFIFQYYREEENGRGNFPPRFSGLQFPNYSSELNVNALELDDSALYLCASSLPTSGSTEQFFGPGTRLTVL.

The chain couples TRBV5-1 to TRBJ2-2, with a weak D call TRBD2 (6 bases). Per the germline V gene, CDR1 is SGHRS and CDR2 is YFSETQ. Between the trimmed V and J ends, which lost 1 base and 6 bases, there was a span of 13 bases. This CDR3 region has 15 residues. The CDR3 protein is CASSLNPAGPGELFF. The CDR3 nucleotides read TGCGCCAGCAGCTTGAACCCCGCGGGGCCCGGGGAGCTGTTTTTT.

Only a few counts were recorded for this clonotype. CDR3 loop: CATSDLQGLQETQYF. CDR3 sequence (DNA): TGTGCCACCAGTGACCTACAGGGGTTACAAGAGACCCAGTACTTC. The genes are TRBV24-1 and TRBJ2-5; 7 bases map to TRBD1. CDR3 length: 15 residues. The germline gives CDR1 KGHDR, CDR2 SFDVKD. V dropped 4 bases and J dropped 2; count of bases not matched to a gene: 6.

This clonotype was detected a few times. The chain uses TRBV5-1 and TRBJ2-6, with D perhaps TRBD1 or TRBD2 (5 bases each). In germline, CDR1 is SGHRS, CDR2 YFSETQ. V shed 5 bases and J shed 4 bases, with 13 bases lying between them. The CDR3 is made up of 15 amino acids. As DNA, the CDR3 is TGCGCCAGCAGATCTAACGGGGCCGGGGCCAACGTCCTGACTTTC. Encoded protein: CASRSNGAGANVLTF.

Only a few counts were recorded for this clonotype. The gene calls are TRBV5-1 and TRBJ1-5, with TRBD1 identical over 9 bases. Germline V gene lookup returns CDR1 SGHRS and CDR2 YFSETQ. After removal of 4 bases from V and 6 bases from J, the junction contained 8 bases not matched to a gene. CDR3 length: 15 residues. CDR3 in DNA: TGCGCCAGCAGCCTTACAGGGGGCGAGGGTCAGCCCCAGCATTTT. This encodes CASSLTGGEGQPQHF.